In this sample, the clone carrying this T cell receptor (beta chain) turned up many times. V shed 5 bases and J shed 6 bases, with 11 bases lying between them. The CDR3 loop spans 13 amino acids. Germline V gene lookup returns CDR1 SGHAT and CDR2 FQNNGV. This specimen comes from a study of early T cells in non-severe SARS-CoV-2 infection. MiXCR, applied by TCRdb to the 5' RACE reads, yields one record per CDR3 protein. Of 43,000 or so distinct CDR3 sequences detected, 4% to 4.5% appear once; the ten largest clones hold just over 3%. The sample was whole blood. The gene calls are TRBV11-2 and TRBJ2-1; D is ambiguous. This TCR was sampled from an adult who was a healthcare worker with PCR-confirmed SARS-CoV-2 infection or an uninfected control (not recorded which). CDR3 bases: TGTGCCAGCAGCGGCCACGAAGGCAATGAGCAGTTCTTC. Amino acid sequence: CASSGHEGNEQFF.